This TCR beta chain was recovered during a study of PD-1 blockade in mismatch repair-deficient tumors. Study-level information: Enrolled about 2012-2016, patients had progressing, pretreated mismatch repair-deficient cancers of about a dozen types.

TCRs were sequenced from three patients responding to pembrolizumab. The method was immunoSEQ multiplex PCR; TCRdb's version includes in-frame clones alone and lacks a portion of them. The table includes approximately 80,000 clones, about 82% detected once. CDR1 and CDR2 from the germline V gene are ENHRY and SYGVKD. CDR3 length: 16 residues. V was clipped by 5 bases and J by 1 base; unmatched bases: 7. This specimen consisted of peripheral blood, obtained 44 weeks after starting pembrolizumab. The V call is TRBV10-3, the J call TRBJ2-2, with 7 bases matching TRBD1. The source of this sequence is an adult with mismatch repair-deficient cancer. Here the CDR3 reads CAISHLAGGNTGELFF. The CDR3 bases are TGTGCCATCAGTCACCTGGCAGGGGGGAACACCGGGGAGCTGTTTTTT.